This TCR beta chain comes out of a study of blood T cell repertoires in COVID-19. In the authors' workflow: Cell counts per sample came from amplifying reference gene primers. Here immunoSEQ multiplex PCR was the method, and the copy in TCRdb shows in-frame clones only, minus some. V and J calls plus clone size are reproduced from that table; the DNA served to infer D and trimming. The sample consists of about 100,000 clones, about 80% of them appearing once. Trimming removed 2 bases from V and 1 base from J; junction bases left unmatched: 3. CDR1 is MGHDK, CDR2 SYGVNS, per germline. This CDR3 region has 17 residues.

This rearrangement joins TRBV25-1 to TRBJ2-2; TRBD2 agrees at 11 bases. This TCR was sampled from a man aged 65 to 79 with active or convalescent COVID-19. The sample consisted of peripheral blood. The CDR3 DNA reads as TGTGCCAGCAGTGAACCAGGGACTAGCGGGAACACCGGGGAGCTGTTTTTT. Its protein product is CASSEPGTSGNTGELFF.